The 29 T cell receptor beta chains listed next were all sequenced from one sample in a study of T-cell memory formation after mild COVID-19. Each CDR3 protein is one row after TCRdb ran MiXCR on the 5' RACE reads. The table has approximately 350,000 distinct CDR3 sequences, 10% to 15% seen once. The sequencing sample was made of PBMCs or a T cell subset sorted from them (not recorded which). These receptors were collected from a man between 18 and 29 years old who had mild COVID-19 (a few samples of this study predate the infection). Cell type and time point are not known.

This clonotype was seen many times. J is TRBJ2-7 and V is TRBV4-1, with 9 bases identical to TRBD1. The ends lost 4 bases at V and 5 bases at J; junction bases unmatched: 3. Germline V gene sequence: CDR1 MGHRA, CDR2 YSYEKL. The CDR3 loop spans 13 amino acids. The CDR3 DNA is TGCGCCAGCAGCCCTGGACAGGGGAACGAGCAGTACTTC. It yields the protein CASSPGQGNEQYF.

V and J are TRBV7-2 and TRBJ2-7; possible D gene TRBD2, 5 bases. The CDR3 has 16 residues. The V end was cut by 1 base, the J end by 0 bases, with 13 bases between. CDR1 and CDR2 (germline): SGHTA, FQGNSA. DNA of the CDR3: TGTGCCAGCAGCTTAGTTGGCGGGCCGAGCTCCTACGAGCAGTACGTC. This gives the protein CASSLVGGPSSYEQYV.

This clonotype was found a few times. This chain connects TRBV12-3 or TRBV12-4 to TRBJ2-2; D is perhaps TRBD2 (5 bases). This CDR3 is built from 14 residues. Trimming left V 6 bases short and J 5 bases short, with 13 bases between. CDR3: CASSSNRGTGELFF. The CDR3 nucleotides are TGTGCCAGCAGCAGCAACCGGGGAACCGGGGAGCTGTTTTTT.

This clonotype has a handful of counts. This chain links TRBV19 with TRBJ2-1, with 9 bases matching TRBD1. The germline V gene encodes CDR1 LNHDA and CDR2 SQIVND (reference sequence). V lost 3 bases, J lost 9 bases, and 12 bases stayed unmatched. There are 16 residues in the CDR3. The CDR3 DNA is TGTGCCAGTAGTATGGGGGCCGGGACAGGGCCCACTGAGCAGTTCTTC. It translates to CASSMGAGTGPTEQFF.

This clonotype was seen many times. The J gene is TRBJ1-2, the V gene TRBV20-1, with D maybe TRBD1 (5 bases). Germline values: CDR1 DFQATT, CDR2 SNEGSKA (reference sequence). Trimming took 3 bases from V and 4 from J, leaving 12 bases between them. The CDR3 runs to 13 residues. CDR3 in amino acids: CSASEGRTYGYTF. For the CDR3, the DNA is TGCAGTGCTAGCGAGGGGAGAACCTATGGCTACACCTTC.

This clonotype was seen many times. This rearrangement joins TRBV7-9 to TRBJ2-7; 12 bases fit TRBD2. This CDR3 contains 14 residues. The trim removed 6 bases at V and 6 bases at J, leaving 6 bases unmatched. Germline V CDR1 and CDR2: SEHNR, FQNEAQ (reference sequence). CDR3 nucleotides: TGTGCCAGCAGTCCTCCGGGACTAGCGGGCGAGCAGTACGTC. It is translated as CASSPPGLAGEQYV.

The V call is TRBV4-3, the J call TRBJ2-1; D not resolved. The CDR3 runs 16 residues. V lost 1 base and J lost 4, with 14 bases in between. Germline V gene lookup returns CDR1 LGHNA and CDR2 YSLEER. The CDR3 sequence is CASSQGTTQAYNEQFF. The CDR3 DNA follows: TGCGCCAGCAGCCAAGGTACGACCCAGGCGTACAATGAGCAGTTCTTC.

The DNA for the CDR3 is TGTGCCAGCAGCTACCCCCCCGGGGAGACCCAGTACTTC. As protein: CASSYPPGETQYF. J is TRBJ2-5 and V is TRBV5-6; unclear D gene. CDR1 is SGHDT and CDR2 is YYEEEE in the germline V gene. Trimming removed 3 bases from V and 5 bases from J, with 11 bases in between. The CDR3 spans 13 residues.

This clonotype has a handful of counts. The V gene is TRBV12-3 or TRBV12-4, the J gene TRBJ1-1; D is ambiguous. Trimming stripped 2 bases from V and 0 bases from J, with 13 bases between. There are 16 residues in the CDR3. CDR3 residues: CASSLIGERVNTEAFF. The DNA of the CDR3 is TGTGCCAGCAGTTTAATCGGGGAGCGGGTGAACACTGAAGCTTTCTTT.

This clonotype occurred a few times. The chain employs TRBV12-3 or TRBV12-4 and TRBJ1-4; perhaps TRBD1 as D (5 bases). Trimming pared 7 bases from V and 9 bases from J, leaving 21 bases between. The CDR3 runs to 15 residues. The CDR3 DNA sequence: TGTGCCAGCACTTGGGACCGCACCTTGGGGAAAAAACTGTTTTTT. Its translation: CASTWDRTLGKKLFF.

V gene TRBV6-1 combines with J gene TRBJ1-6; D ambiguous. V was trimmed by 1 base and J by 7 bases, leaving 5 bases between them. The CDR3 totals 13 residues. CDR1 and CDR2 from the germline V gene are MNHNS and SASEGT. This CDR3 reads CASSEEGNSPLHF. The CDR3 DNA is TGTGCCAGCAGTGAAGAAGGGAATTCACCCCTCCACTTT.

This clonotype was observed many times. The chain carries TRBV2 and TRBJ2-7; TRBD2 matches 12 bases. The germline V gene encodes CDR1 SNHLY and CDR2 FYNNEI. Germline trimming cut 0 bases from V and 3 bases from J; bases unmatched to any gene: 3. This CDR3 spans 16 amino acids. Here the CDR3 reads CASSEAGLAGNYEQYF. The DNA for the CDR3 is TGTGCCAGCAGTGAAGCCGGACTAGCGGGGAACTACGAGCAGTACTTC.

A few counts support this clonotype. This rearrangement joins TRBV20-1 to TRBJ2-7; 9 nucleotides agree with TRBD1. The ends lost 3 bases at V and 2 bases at J; junction bases unmatched: 8. Germline CDR1 is DFQATT and CDR2 is SNEGSKA (reference sequence). The CDR3 sequence is 15 residues long. DNA for the CDR3: TGCAGTGCTAGGGACGGGACAGGGCCCCCCTACGAGCAGTACGTC. Translating it yields CSARDGTGPPYEQYV.

This clonotype has a handful of counts. This chain connects TRBV12-3 or TRBV12-4 to TRBJ2-5; D is unresolved. CDR3 length: 11 residues. Trimming shortened V by 6 bases and J by 5 bases, and 7 bases separated the two germline ends. CDR3 nucleotides: TGTGCCAGCAGATTAAGCGAGACCCAGTACTTC. This translates into CASRLSETQYF.

The chain uses TRBV12-3 or TRBV12-4 and TRBJ2-3, with D maybe TRBD2 (7 bases). The CDR3 loop spans 15 amino acids. The V gene lost 1 base and the J gene lost 8 bases, with 16 bases spanning the gap. CDR3 DNA sequence: TGTGCCAGCAGTTTAGGGGGGGGGCTGTTTGGTACGCAGTATTTT. Its protein is CASSLGGGLFGTQYF.

The CDR3 loop is CASSVDRSNEQYV. The CDR3 DNA is TGTGCCAGCAGCGTCGACAGGTCAAACGAGCAGTACGTC. The chain uses TRBV7-8 and TRBJ2-7; D might be TRBD1 (6 bases). The germline gives CDR1 SGHVS, CDR2 FQNEAQ. The CDR3 extends over 13 amino acids. Trimming shortened V by 5 bases and J by 5 bases, and 13 bases separated the two germline ends.

The rearrangement uses TRBV6-6 and TRBJ2-1; D remains ambiguous. Trimming took 6 bases from V and 15 from J, leaving 15 bases between them. CDR1 is MNHNY and CDR2 is SVGAGI in the germline V gene (reference sequence). The CDR3 extends over 11 amino acids. DNA of the CDR3: TGTGCCAGCAGCCCGCAGGTCAGGCGGTTCTTC. As protein: CASSPQVRRFF.

There are a few counts of this clonotype. This chain uses TRBV27 with TRBJ1-4, with D possibly matching TRBD1 (5 bases). Trimming pared 0 bases from V and 6 bases from J, leaving 20 bases between. CDR3 length equals 18 residues. Germline lookup yields CDR1 MNHEY and CDR2 SMNVEV (reference sequence). DNA for the CDR3: TGTGCCAGCAGTTTATCGGCAAACGGCAGGACAAAATATGAAAAACTGTTTTTT. Its translation: CASSLSANGRTKYEKLFF.

The chain joins TRBV27 to TRBJ1-1, with TRBD1 matching over 7 bases. Germline V CDR1 and CDR2: MNHEY, SMNVEV (reference sequence). CDR3 length: 15 amino acids. With 5 bases clipped from V and 3 bases from J, the junction kept 9 bases outside the gene matches. The CDR3 is CASSTLTGIDTEAFF. CDR3 DNA sequence: TGTGCCAGCAGTACTCTGACAGGGATCGACACTGAAGCTTTCTTT.

This clonotype was recorded a few times. The rearrangement uses TRBV7-3 and TRBJ1-6; no firm D call. V was trimmed by 2 bases and J by 3 bases, leaving 8 bases between them. CDR3 length: 15 amino acids. The germline CDR1 and CDR2 sequences are SGHTA and FQGTGA. The CDR3 DNA reads as TGTGCCAGCAGCTTAGAACCACTCTATAATTCACCCCTCCACTTT. Its protein product is CASSLEPLYNSPLHF.

This clonotype has only a few counts. The CDR3 sequence: CASGRGAGTDTQYF. CDR3 nucleotides: TGTGCCAGCGGAAGGGGTGCGGGCACAGATACGCAGTATTTT. The genes are TRBV7-2 and TRBJ2-3; D possibly corresponds to TRBD1 (5 bases). Germline loops: CDR1 SGHTA, CDR2 FQGNSA. V was clipped by 8 bases and J by 1 base, with 13 bases between them. The CDR3 extends over 14 amino acids.

This clonotype has at least ten counts. The chain carries TRBV5-1 and TRBJ2-3; 9 nucleotides agree with TRBD1. Per the germline V gene, CDR1 is SGHRS and CDR2 is YFSETQ. The CDR3 length is 14 residues. With 2 bases clipped from V and 6 bases from J, the junction kept 4 bases outside the gene matches. The CDR3 sequence: CASSFGQGRDTQYF. In nucleotides, the CDR3 is TGCGCCAGCAGCTTTGGACAGGGGAGGGATACGCAGTATTTT.

The V call is TRBV7-9, the J call TRBJ2-2; D gene uncertain. The V gene's germline CDR1 is SEHNR and CDR2 FQNEAQ (reference sequence). The V and J ends lost 5 bases and 6 bases respectively, with 7 bases between them. CDR3 size: 12 residues. The CDR3, as DNA: TGTGCCAGCAGCGCCCGGGCCGGGGAGCTGTTTTTT. It translates to CASSARAGELFF.

This clonotype was seen a handful of times. This rearrangement joins TRBV7-2 to TRBJ1-3, with D hard to call. The germline V and J ends were trimmed by 3 bases and 0 bases, with 9 bases remaining between them. The CDR3 is 15 amino acids. Germline CDR1 reads SGHTA; CDR2 reads FQGNSA. The CDR3 DNA follows: TGTGCCAGCAGCTTTGGGCTGAACTCTGGAAACACCATATATTTT. This sequence encodes CASSFGLNSGNTIYF.

This clonotype was seen many times. The CDR3 here is CAITRTGGYQETQYF. CDR3 DNA: TGTGCCATCACCCGGACAGGGGGCTATCAAGAGACCCAGTACTTC. The rearrangement links TRBV10-3 to TRBJ2-5; 11 bases map to TRBD1. There are 15 residues in the CDR3. CDR1 ENHRY and CDR2 SYGVKD come from the germline V gene. The V gene end was trimmed by 7 bases and the J gene end by 2 bases; junction bases not matched to a gene: 6.

This clonotype has at least ten counts. In DNA form, the CDR3 reads TGTGCCAGCAGTTTGTCTAAAAACATTCAGTACTTC. Amino acids: CASSLSKNIQYF. The chain has TRBV12-3 or TRBV12-4 and TRBJ2-4; D not certain. Trimming left V 3 bases short and J 4 bases short, with 4 bases between. This CDR3 is built from 12 residues.

This clonotype was observed a few times. V is TRBV5-1 and J is TRBJ2-5, with D perhaps TRBD2 (5 bases). Germline values: CDR1 SGHRS, CDR2 YFSETQ. The CDR3 has 13 residues. Trimming shortened V by 5 bases and J by 12 bases, and 20 bases separated the two germline ends. The CDR3, as DNA: TGCGCCAGCAGGAAAAAGGAGGCCCCCGAGGAGTACTTC. Residues: CASRKKEAPEEYF.

In this sample, this clonotype turned up a few times. The chain links TRBV11-2 to TRBJ2-2, with D possibly TRBD1 on 6 matching bases. The CDR3 loop spans 15 amino acids. V was clipped by 4 bases and J by 3 bases, with 12 bases between them. Per germline, CDR1 SGHAT and CDR2 FQNNGV. This chain's CDR3 is CASSSGVADTGELFF. The CDR3 DNA reads as TGTGCCAGCAGCTCAGGGGTTGCGGACACCGGGGAGCTGTTTTTT.

The chain joins TRBV30 to TRBJ2-3; possibly TRBD1 or TRBD2 for D (5 bases each). The CDR3 is made up of 16 amino acids. Germline V gene sequence: CDR1 GTSNPN, CDR2 SVGIG (reference sequence). V dropped 4 bases and J dropped 0 bases, with 17 bases sitting between them. The CDR3 loop is CAWITRDRASTDTQYF. The CDR3 DNA sequence: TGTGCCTGGATCACCCGGGACCGGGCGAGCACAGATACGCAGTATTTT.